The 32 T cell receptor beta chains given below trace back to one sample, sequenced in a study of spatial heterogeneity in lung cancer. No antigens are known for them. TCRdb used MiXCR to reprocess the 5' RACE reads, holding one entry per CDR3 protein. The data hold 20,000 to 25,000 distinct CDR3 sequences, with 5% to 7.5% observed a single time. Study findings and constraints: For expanded intratumoral alpha and beta TCRs, counts tracked tumor mutation counts.

The sample's time point: sample taken at primary tumor resection. Specimen: lung tumor tissue, collected at surgery. All receptors derive from a male donor with early-stage non-small cell lung cancer.

This clonotype was detected ten times or more. This chain links TRBV2 with TRBJ2-3; weak D call: TRBD1 (6 bases). Per germline, CDR1 SNHLY and CDR2 FYNNEI. V was pared by 5 bases and J by 2 bases, with 20 bases between. This CDR3 region has 17 residues. This CDR3 reads CASSPLGGGSPTDTQYF. CDR3 bases: TGTGCCAGCAGTCCCTTAGGGGGTGGATCCCCCACAGATACGCAGTATTTT.

This clonotype appeared a single time. The genes are TRBV18 and TRBJ1-5, with D possibly TRBD1 on 5 matching bases. The CDR3 runs to 14 residues. Germline-derived CDR1 and CDR2 are KGHSH and LQKENI. Trimming left V 3 bases short and J 3 bases short, with 9 bases between. CDR3 DNA sequence: TGTGCCAGCTCACCCTCAGGGTTCAATCAGCCCCAGCATTTT. Encoded protein: CASSPSGFNQPQHF.

The chain joins TRBV6-6 to TRBJ2-5; TRBD2 might be the D (5 bases). The V end was cut by 8 bases, the J end by 5 bases, with 9 bases between. The CDR3 consists of 11 residues. Germline loops: CDR1 MNHNY, CDR2 SVGAGI (reference sequence). The CDR3 loop is CASRGKETQYF. The CDR3, as DNA: TGTGCCAGCCGAGGGAAGGAGACCCAGTACTTC.

By frequency in the sample, this clonotype is medium-sized. V and J are TRBV7-3 and TRBJ2-3; D ambiguous. The V and J ends lost 5 bases and 0 bases respectively, with 9 bases between them. CDR1 and CDR2 from the germline V gene are SGHTA and FQGTGA. CDR3 size: 14 residues. The CDR3 reads CASSPSTSTDTQYF. The DNA of the CDR3 is TGTGCCAGCAGCCCCTCGACTAGCACAGATACGCAGTATTTT.

This clonotype occurred many times. This rearrangement joins TRBV10-3 to TRBJ2-7; 8 nucleotides agree with TRBD1. This CDR3 is built from 14 residues. Looked up from germline, CDR1 is ENHRY and CDR2 is SYGVKD. The V segment lost 3 bases and the J segment 0 bases; nucleotides outside the gene matches: 1. The DNA for the CDR3 is TGTGCCATCAGTGAACAGGGGGGCTCCTACGAGCAGTACTTC. The encoded protein is CAISEQGGSYEQYF.

This clonotype was recorded a few times. V and J are TRBV20-1 and TRBJ1-3; no clear D gene. The CDR3 runs to 13 residues. The V end was cut by 5 bases, the J end by 2 bases, with 10 bases between. From germline, CDR1 is DFQATT and CDR2 SNEGSKA (reference sequence). The CDR3 region is CSAAEITGNTIYF. CDR3 coding DNA: TGCAGTGCTGCAGAGATTACTGGAAACACCATATATTTT.

Many counts were recorded for this clonotype. The chain recombines TRBV20-1 with TRBJ1-2; 9 bases map to TRBD1. V shed 6 bases and J 3 bases; nucleotides not matched to a gene: 8. CDR1 is DFQATT, CDR2 SNEGSKA, per germline (reference sequence). This CDR3 has 14 residues. Here the CDR3 reads CSARTGGVDYGYTF. Written as DNA, the CDR3 is TGCAGTGCCCGTACAGGGGGCGTAGACTATGGCTACACCTTC.

J is TRBJ2-2 and V is TRBV12-3 or TRBV12-4; TRBD2 agrees at 8 bases. The CDR3 extends over 16 amino acids. V was pared by 7 bases and J by 1 base, with 8 bases of the junction left unmatched. CDR3 region: CASKRTSGGNTGELFF. For the CDR3, the DNA is TGTGCCAGCAAAAGGACGAGCGGGGGGAACACCGGGGAGCTGTTTTTT.

This clonotype has a count of ten or more. The chain carries TRBV5-8 and TRBJ2-5; TRBD1 might be the D (6 bases). Per the germline V gene, CDR1 is SGHTS and CDR2 is YDEGEE. V was clipped by 1 base and J by 5 bases, with 18 bases between them. The CDR3 contains 16 residues. For the CDR3, the DNA is TGTGCCAGCAGCTTGCCAGGGACAACGGGGTTGGAGACCCAGTACTTC. It yields the protein CASSLPGTTGLETQYF. Looking up the rest from reference TRBV5-8 and TRBJ2-5 gives the full variable domain: EAGVTQSPTHLIKTRGQQATLRCSPISGHTSVYWYQQALGLGLQFLLWYDEGEERNRGNFPPRFSGRQFPNYSSELNVNALELEDSALYLCASSLPGTTGLETQYFGPGTRLLVL.

This clonotype has at least ten counts. This chain uses TRBV20-1 with TRBJ2-3; the D is unclear. The CDR3 contains 11 residues. Germline V gene data show CDR1 as DFQATT and CDR2 as SNEGSKA (reference sequence). DNA for the CDR3: TGCGGATTCAGAATCACAGATACGCAGTATTTT. It translates to CGFRITDTQYF.

This clonotype was observed many times. The chain links TRBV12-3 or TRBV12-4 to TRBJ2-2; unclear D gene. Trimming took 5 bases from V and 1 from J, leaving 8 bases between them. This CDR3 is built from 14 residues. The CDR3 region has the DNA TGTGCCAGCAGTCCTCACAAGAACACCGGGGAGCTGTTTTTT. Translated: CASSPHKNTGELFF.

This clonotype was seen ten or more times. The chain links TRBV12-3 or TRBV12-4 to TRBJ2-7; D uncertain. V lost 3 bases to trimming and J lost 0 bases, with 9 bases between them. The CDR3 consists of 14 residues. The CDR3 nucleotides read TGTGCCAGCAGTTTTTCGTCAGGCTCCTACGAGCAGTACTTC. Translated: CASSFSSGSYEQYF.

This clonotype was seen ten or more times. The genes are TRBV27 and TRBJ1-4; D is uncertain. CDR3 length equals 14 residues. V gave up 3 bases and J gave up 3 bases, with 8 bases separating them. CDR1 MNHEY and CDR2 SMNVEV come from the germline V gene (reference sequence). The chain's CDR3 is CASSLRQSNEKLFF. CDR3 nucleotide sequence: TGTGCCAGCAGTTTGAGGCAGTCTAATGAAAAACTGTTTTTT.

This clonotype was counted at least ten times. J is TRBJ2-1 and V is TRBV7-2; D gene uncertain. CDR1 SGHTA and CDR2 FQGNSA come from the germline V gene. V gave up 0 bases and J gave up 8 bases, with 8 bases separating them. CDR3 length equals 13 residues. As DNA, the CDR3 is TGTGCCAGCAGCTTAGCCGGCGGTTATGAGCAGTTCTTC. Amino acids: CASSLAGGYEQFF.

This clonotype has at least ten counts. The V gene is TRBV28, the J gene TRBJ2-1; no firm D call. V was cut by 6 bases and J by 8 bases, with 11 bases left in between. This CDR3 has 12 residues. Germline-derived CDR1 and CDR2 are MDHEN and SYDVKM. The CDR3 is CASRRTPDEQFF. The CDR3 DNA is TGTGCCAGCAGAAGAACCCCCGATGAGCAGTTCTTC.

This clonotype was recorded many times. The chain employs TRBV28 and TRBJ2-5, with a weak D call TRBD2 (5 bases). V dropped 5 bases and J dropped 1 base, with 14 bases sitting between them. CDR1 is MDHEN, CDR2 SYDVKM, per germline. The CDR3 consists of 15 residues. The DNA for the CDR3 is TGTGCCAGCAGTCCCCTCCCGGGGTCCCAAGAGACCCAGTACTTC. As protein: CASSPLPGSQETQYF. The full variable domain, with the rest looked up from reference TRBV28 and TRBJ2-5, is DVKVTQSSRYLVKRTGEKVFLECVQDMDHENMFWYRQDPGLGLRLIYFSYDVKMKEKGDIPEGYSVSREKKERFSLILESASTNQTSMYLCASSPLPGSQETQYFGPGTRLLVL.

The chain is built from TRBV25-1 and TRBJ1-2, with 12 positions matching TRBD1. The CDR3 loop spans 16 amino acids. V lost 5 bases to trimming and J lost 4 bases; unmatched junction nucleotides: 8. In germline, CDR1 is MGHDK, CDR2 SYGVNS. CDR3 region: CASSSPGTGGSYGYTF. In nucleotides, the CDR3 is TGTGCCAGCAGTTCCCCCGGGACAGGGGGCTCCTATGGCTACACCTTC.

This clonotype was counted ten times or more. The chain carries TRBV15 and TRBJ2-3; 11 nucleotides agree with TRBD2. Germline trimming cut 5 bases from V and 2 bases from J; bases unmatched to any gene: 3. Germline loops: CDR1 LNHNV, CDR2 YYDKDF (reference sequence). The CDR3 sequence is 15 residues long. The CDR3 region is CATSELAGVTDTQYF. Written as DNA, the CDR3 is TGTGCCACCAGCGAACTAGCGGGGGTCACAGATACGCAGTATTTT.

This clonotype has a count of ten or more. This chain connects TRBV5-1 to TRBJ2-7; 7 positions match TRBD1. J lost 4 bases, V lost 0 bases, and 4 bases had no gene match. This CDR3 is 14 amino acids long. Looked up from germline, CDR1 is SGHRS and CDR2 is YFSETQ. The CDR3 nucleotides are TGCGCCAGCAGCTTGGACGGGACAGTGTACGAGCAGTACTTC. As protein: CASSLDGTVYEQYF. Filled out from reference TRBV5-1 and TRBJ2-7, the complete variable domain reads KAGVTQTPRYLIKTRGQQVTLSCSPISGHRSVSWYQQTPGQGLQFLFEYFSETQRNKGNFPGRFSGRQFSNSRSEMNVSTLELGDSALYLCASSLDGTVYEQYFGPGTRLTVT.

This clonotype ranks as medium-sized (0.01 to 0.1%). The V gene is TRBV5-1, the J gene TRBJ2-3, with 9 bases that match TRBD2. Trimming took 4 bases from V and 5 from J; bases not matched to a gene: 11. Germline lookup yields CDR1 SGHRS and CDR2 YFSETQ. This CDR3 is built from 16 residues. The CDR3 region has the DNA TGCGCCAGCAGCCCTGGCGCGGGAGGGGATAGAGATACGCAGTATTTT. The encoded protein is CASSPGAGGDRDTQYF.

This clonotype came up a few times. The chain employs TRBV27 and TRBJ2-5; 10 nucleotides align to TRBD2. CDR1 is MNHEY and CDR2 is SMNVEV in the germline V gene (reference sequence). The V and J ends lost 2 bases and 4 bases, in that order; junction bases with no gene match: 1. The CDR3 has 14 amino acids. This CDR3 reads CASSLLAGVETQYF. CDR3 sequence (DNA): TGTGCCAGCAGTTTACTAGCGGGAGTAGAGACCCAGTACTTC.

The table lists this clonotype with a few counts. J is TRBJ2-7 and V is TRBV28; 7 bases match TRBD1. Germline V CDR1 and CDR2: MDHEN, SYDVKM. The CDR3 length is 14 residues. With V trimmed by 3 bases and J by 7 bases, 9 bases remained unmatched. This CDR3 reads CASSFPQGSGEQYF. Here the CDR3 DNA reads TGTGCCAGCAGTTTCCCACAGGGGTCGGGGGAGCAGTACTTC.

Many counts were recorded for this clonotype. The chain joins TRBV20-1 to TRBJ1-5; D perhaps matches TRBD1 (5 bases). V lost 6 bases, J lost 4 bases, and 10 bases lay in between. The length of the CDR3 is 12 residues. From germline, CDR1 is DFQATT and CDR2 SNEGSKA (reference sequence). As DNA, the CDR3 is TGCAGTGCCACAGCAGGGAATCAGCCCCAGCATTTT. Protein sequence: CSATAGNQPQHF.

This clonotype was counted ten times or more. The chain uses TRBV12-3 or TRBV12-4 and TRBJ2-7; the D is unclear. The CDR3 runs to 16 residues. Trimming pared 1 base from V and 0 bases from J, leaving 13 bases between. CDR3 nucleotides: TGTGCCAGCAGTTTAGTTGGGTTCGCAGCCTCCTACGAGCAGTACTTC. Its translation: CASSLVGFAASYEQYF.

Ten or more counts support this clonotype. V is TRBV6-6 and J is TRBJ1-6; D is uncertain. Trimming shortened V by 7 bases and J by 4 bases, and 14 bases separated the two germline ends. Germline V gene lookup returns CDR1 MNHNY and CDR2 SVGAGI (reference sequence). CDR3 length: 15 residues. The CDR3 region is CASTPREGYNSPLHF. Written as DNA, the CDR3 is TGTGCCAGCACCCCCCGGGAGGGTTATAATTCACCCCTCCACTTT.

Judged by abundance, this clonotype is medium-sized. The rearrangement uses TRBV7-2 and TRBJ1-4; the D gene is possibly TRBD1 (6 bases). Trimming stripped 1 base from V and 4 bases from J, with 10 bases between. This CDR3 contains 15 residues. CDR1 and CDR2 (germline): SGHTA, FQGNSA. In DNA, the CDR3 is TGTGCCAGCAGCTTAGATGGGACAAGTAATGAAAAACTGTTTTTT. Amino acid sequence: CASSLDGTSNEKLFF.

This clonotype is medium-sized. This rearrangement joins TRBV28 to TRBJ2-5; 7 positions match TRBD1. Germline CDR1 reads MDHEN; CDR2 reads SYDVKM. This CDR3 is 12 amino acids long. The J segment lost 5 bases and the V segment lost 8 bases, leaving 5 bases of the junction unmatched. CDR3 in amino acids: CASEGAVETQYF. The DNA for the CDR3 is TGTGCCAGCGAGGGGGCCGTGGAGACCCAGTACTTC.

This clonotype was counted only a few times. The rearrangement uses TRBV6-6 and TRBJ2-1; D may match TRBD1 or TRBD2 (5 bases each). V lost 5 bases and J 1 base, leaving 21 bases between the germline ends. The CDR3 length is 18 residues. Germline V lookup: CDR1 MNHNY, CDR2 SVGAGI (reference sequence). CDR3 loop: CASSTGRRHSRSYNEQFF. For the CDR3, the DNA is TGTGCCAGCAGTACGGGACGGCGGCACTCACGATCCTACAATGAGCAGTTCTTC.

This clonotype rates as large. The chain uses TRBV9 and TRBJ2-3, with 7 bases identical to TRBD2. Germline CDR1 reads SGDLS; CDR2 reads YYNGEE. This CDR3 comprises 14 residues. With 2 bases clipped from V and 5 bases from J, the junction kept 5 bases outside the gene matches. The CDR3 spells CASSVREGGDTQYF. The CDR3 DNA follows: TGTGCCAGCAGCGTCAGGGAGGGAGGAGATACGCAGTATTTT.

The table lists this clonotype with many counts. CDR3 residues: CASRWGITEAFF. The CDR3 region has the DNA TGTGCCAGCAGGTGGGGGATCACTGAAGCTTTCTTT. This chain uses TRBV2 with TRBJ1-1, with a possible D match to TRBD1 (5 bases). The CDR3 totals 12 residues. The germline gives CDR1 SNHLY, CDR2 FYNNEI. The V gene lost 6 bases and the J gene lost 4 bases, with 9 bases spanning the gap.

This clonotype came up many times. This chain connects TRBV5-1 to TRBJ1-1; D uncertain. The CDR3 covers 15 residues. V was clipped by 2 bases and J by 0 bases, with 11 bases between them. Germline CDR1 SGHRS, CDR2 YFSETQ. The CDR3: CASSFLAEMNTEAFF. CDR3 DNA sequence: TGCGCCAGCAGCTTTTTGGCAGAAATGAACACTGAAGCTTTCTTT.

This clonotype was seen repeatedly, ten times or more. This chain connects TRBV30 to TRBJ2-3; TRBD1 aligns across 8 bases. Germline V gene lookup returns CDR1 GTSNPN and CDR2 SVGIG (reference sequence). Trimming cost V 3 bases and J 4 bases; bases outside gene matches: 9. The CDR3 is 15 residues long. CDR3 region: CAWSRQGLRADTQYF. The CDR3 region has the DNA TGTGCCTGGAGCCGACAGGGGTTGAGGGCAGATACGCAGTATTTT.